This T cell receptor beta chain stems from a study of response to subunit inactivated influenza vaccine. General study results and limits: It was the authors' suggestion that each seasonal influenza vaccination recruits few new T cells.

MiXCR, applied by TCRdb to the RT-PCR reads, yields one record per CDR3 protein. The table lists around 320,000 distinct CDR3 sequences, around 22% of them singletons, with 10% to 13% in the top ten. With respect to this clonotype: Its antigen is not known.

This receptor was obtained from a man aged 50 to 69 who received an inactivated influenza vaccine. Sample: PBMCs from blood, taken 21 months after vaccination.

The CDR3 DNA reads as TGTGCCAGCAGCTTATCCGCCAAAGAGACCCAGTACTTC. The encoded protein is CASSLSAKETQYF. J is TRBJ2-5 and V is TRBV7-3; no reliable D call. CDR3 size: 13 residues. V was shortened by 2 bases and J by 3 bases, with 7 bases between the two germline ends. CDR1 and CDR2 (germline): SGHTA, FQGTGA.